This TCR beta chain was recorded in a study of blood T cell repertoires in COVID-19. Across the whole study: Researchers got acute and convalescent COVID-19 samples from the United States, Italy and Spain. T cells, B-cell-depleted T cells, or PBMCs supplied cDNA or gDNA.

Original processing notes: By means of reference gene primer amplification, nucleated cell counts were estimated. Clones were sequenced by immunoSEQ multiplex PCR, and TCRdb holds only the in-frame ones, with some missing. That table supplies the V and J calls and clone size; D and trimming were determined from the DNA. The repertoire includes 120,000 or so clones, 85% to 90% of them detected once, and approximately 6.6% sits in the top ten. The germline gives CDR1 KGHDR, CDR2 SFDVKD. CDR3 length: 15 residues. With 5 bases clipped from V and 5 bases from J, the junction kept 9 bases outside the gene matches.

The chain is built from TRBV24-1 and TRBJ1-2, with 8 bases that match TRBD1. The sample taken for sequencing was peripheral blood. The clonotype was recovered from a man of 80 years or more with active or convalescent COVID-19. The DNA of the CDR3 is TGTGCCACCAGTGGTGACAGGGGATTGGGGTATGGCTACACCTTC. Translation: CATSGDRGLGYGYTF.